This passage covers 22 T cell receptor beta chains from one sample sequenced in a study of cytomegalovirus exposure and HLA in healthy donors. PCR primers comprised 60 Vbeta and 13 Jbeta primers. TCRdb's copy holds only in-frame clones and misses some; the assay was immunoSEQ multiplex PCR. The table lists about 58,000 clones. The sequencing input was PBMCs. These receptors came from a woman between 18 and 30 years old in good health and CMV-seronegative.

Here the CDR3 DNA reads TGTGCCAGCAGCGTAGCACCTAGTCAGAACGAGCAGTACTTC. Encoded protein: CASSVAPSQNEQYF. This chain connects TRBV9 to TRBJ2-7, with D unresolved. The germline V gene encodes CDR1 SGDLS and CDR2 YYNGEE. There are 14 residues in the CDR3. V lost 0 bases, J lost 5 bases, and 12 bases lay in between.

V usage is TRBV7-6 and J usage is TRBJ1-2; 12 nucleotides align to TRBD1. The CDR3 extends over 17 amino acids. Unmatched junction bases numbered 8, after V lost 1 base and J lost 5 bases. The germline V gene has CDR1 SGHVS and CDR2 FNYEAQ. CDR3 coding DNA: TGTGCCAGCAGCTTAGGGGGACAGGGGGCCGTCGGGTATGGCTACACCTTC. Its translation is CASSLGGQGAVGYGYTF. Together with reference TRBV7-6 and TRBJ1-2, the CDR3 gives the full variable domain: GAGVSQSPRYKVTKRGQDVALRCDPISGHVSLYWYRQALGQGPEFLTYFNYEAQQDKSGLPNDRFSAERPEGSISTLTIQRTEQRDSAMYRCASSLGGQGAVGYGYTFGSGTRLTVV.

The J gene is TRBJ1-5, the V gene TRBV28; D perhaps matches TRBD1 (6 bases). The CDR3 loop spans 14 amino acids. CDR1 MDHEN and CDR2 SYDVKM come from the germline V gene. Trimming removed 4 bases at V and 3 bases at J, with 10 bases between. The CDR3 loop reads CASSSDSHNQPQHF. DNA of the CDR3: TGTGCCAGCAGTTCGGACAGCCACAATCAGCCCCAGCATTTT.

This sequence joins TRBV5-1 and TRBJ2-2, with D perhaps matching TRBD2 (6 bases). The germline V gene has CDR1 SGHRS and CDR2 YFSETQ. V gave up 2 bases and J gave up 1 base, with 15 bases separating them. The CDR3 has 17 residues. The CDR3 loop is CASSFWNGGGNTGELFF. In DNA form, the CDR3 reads TGCGCCAGCAGCTTCTGGAACGGGGGAGGGAACACCGGGGAGCTGTTTTTT.

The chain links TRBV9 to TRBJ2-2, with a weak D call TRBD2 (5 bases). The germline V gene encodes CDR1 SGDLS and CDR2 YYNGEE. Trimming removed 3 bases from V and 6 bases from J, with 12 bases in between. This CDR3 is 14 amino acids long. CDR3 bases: TGTGCCAGCAGCGGAGCCGGGGAGTCCGGGGAGCTGTTTTTT. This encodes CASSGAGESGELFF.

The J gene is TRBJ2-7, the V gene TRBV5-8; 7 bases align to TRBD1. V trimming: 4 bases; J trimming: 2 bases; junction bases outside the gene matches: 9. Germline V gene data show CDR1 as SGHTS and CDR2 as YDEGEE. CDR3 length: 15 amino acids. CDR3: CASSPPTGWPYEQYF. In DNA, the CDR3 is TGTGCCAGCAGCCCCCCGACAGGGTGGCCCTACGAGCAGTACTTC.

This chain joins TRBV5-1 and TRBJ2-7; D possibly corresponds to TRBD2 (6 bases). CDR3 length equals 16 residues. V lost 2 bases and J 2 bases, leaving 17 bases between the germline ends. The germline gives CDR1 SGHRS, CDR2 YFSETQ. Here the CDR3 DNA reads TGCGCCAGCAGCTTCCTTCCCAGTGGAGGGACCTACGAGCAGTACTTC. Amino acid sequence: CASSFLPSGGTYEQYF.

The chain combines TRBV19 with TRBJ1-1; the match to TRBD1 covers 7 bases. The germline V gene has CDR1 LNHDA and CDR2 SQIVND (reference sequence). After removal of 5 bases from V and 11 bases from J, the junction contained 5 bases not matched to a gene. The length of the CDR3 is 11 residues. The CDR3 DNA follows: TGTGCCAGTAGTCGGGACAGAGAGGCTTTCTTT. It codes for CASSRDREAFF.

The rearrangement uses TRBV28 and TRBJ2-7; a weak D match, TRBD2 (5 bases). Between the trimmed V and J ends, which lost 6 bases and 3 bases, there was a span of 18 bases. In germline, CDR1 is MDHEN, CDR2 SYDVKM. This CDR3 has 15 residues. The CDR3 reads CASSPQSGGHYEQYF. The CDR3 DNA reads TGTGCCAGCAGCCCCCAAAGCGGAGGCCACTACGAGCAGTACTTC.

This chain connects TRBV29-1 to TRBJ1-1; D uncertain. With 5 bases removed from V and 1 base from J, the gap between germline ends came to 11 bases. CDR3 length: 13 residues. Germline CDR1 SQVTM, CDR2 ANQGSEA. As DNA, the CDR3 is TGCAGCGTTTCGATCGCCAGGAACACTGAAGCTTTCTTT. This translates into CSVSIARNTEAFF.

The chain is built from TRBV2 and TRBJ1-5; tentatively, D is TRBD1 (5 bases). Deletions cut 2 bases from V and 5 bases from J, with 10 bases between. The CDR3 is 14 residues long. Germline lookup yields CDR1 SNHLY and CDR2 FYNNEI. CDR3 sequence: CASSEYGGDQPQHF. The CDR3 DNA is TGTGCCAGCAGTGAATATGGAGGGGATCAGCCCCAGCATTTT.

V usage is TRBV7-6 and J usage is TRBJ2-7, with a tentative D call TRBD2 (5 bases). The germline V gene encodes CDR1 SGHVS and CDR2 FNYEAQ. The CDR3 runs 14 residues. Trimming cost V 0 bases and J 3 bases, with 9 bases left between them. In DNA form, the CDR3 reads TGTGCCAGCAGCTTAGCGAGGGCAGACTACGAGCAGTACTTC. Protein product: CASSLARADYEQYF. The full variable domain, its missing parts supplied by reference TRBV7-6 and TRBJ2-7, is GAGVSQSPRYKVTKRGQDVALRCDPISGHVSLYWYRQALGQGPEFLTYFNYEAQQDKSGLPNDRFSAERPEGSISTLTIQRTEQRDSAMYRCASSLARADYEQYFGPGTRLTVT.

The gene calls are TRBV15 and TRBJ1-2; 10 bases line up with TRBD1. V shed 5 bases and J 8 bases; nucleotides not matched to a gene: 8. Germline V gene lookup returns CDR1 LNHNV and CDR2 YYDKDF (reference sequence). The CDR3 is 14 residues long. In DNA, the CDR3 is TGTGCCACCAGCGGACCTGACAGGGGGCGCGGCTACACCTTC. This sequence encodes CATSGPDRGRGYTF.

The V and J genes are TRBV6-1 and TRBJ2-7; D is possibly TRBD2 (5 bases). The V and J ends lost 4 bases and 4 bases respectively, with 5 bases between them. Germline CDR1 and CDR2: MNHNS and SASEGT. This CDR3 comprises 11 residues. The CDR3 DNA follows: TGTGCCAGCAGTGGAGGGTACGAGCAGTACTTC. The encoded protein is CASSGGYEQYF.

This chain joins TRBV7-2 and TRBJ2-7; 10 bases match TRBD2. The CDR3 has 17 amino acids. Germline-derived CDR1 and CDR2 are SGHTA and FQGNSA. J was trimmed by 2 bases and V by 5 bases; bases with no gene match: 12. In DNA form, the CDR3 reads TGTGCCAGCAGCCTCGACGGTGGACTAGCGGTCGCCTACGAGCAGTACTTC. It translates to CASSLDGGLAVAYEQYF.

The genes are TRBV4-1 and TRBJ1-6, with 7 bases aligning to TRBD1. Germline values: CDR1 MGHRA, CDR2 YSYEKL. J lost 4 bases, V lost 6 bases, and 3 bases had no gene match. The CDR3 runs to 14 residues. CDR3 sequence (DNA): TGCGCCAGCAGTCCGGGACAGTATAATTCACCCCTCCACTTT. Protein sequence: CASSPGQYNSPLHF.

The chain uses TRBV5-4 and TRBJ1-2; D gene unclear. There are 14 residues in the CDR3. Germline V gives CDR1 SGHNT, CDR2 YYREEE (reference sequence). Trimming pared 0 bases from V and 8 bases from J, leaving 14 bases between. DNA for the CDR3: TGTGCCAGCAGCTTGGCGGTATCGGCGGAAGGCTACACCTTC. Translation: CASSLAVSAEGYTF.

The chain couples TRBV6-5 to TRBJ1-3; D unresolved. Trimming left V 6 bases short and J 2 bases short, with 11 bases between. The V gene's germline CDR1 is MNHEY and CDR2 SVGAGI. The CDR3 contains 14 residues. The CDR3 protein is CASSRRRAGNTIYF. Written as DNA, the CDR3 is TGTGCCAGCAGCCGACGGCGGGCTGGAAACACCATATATTTT.

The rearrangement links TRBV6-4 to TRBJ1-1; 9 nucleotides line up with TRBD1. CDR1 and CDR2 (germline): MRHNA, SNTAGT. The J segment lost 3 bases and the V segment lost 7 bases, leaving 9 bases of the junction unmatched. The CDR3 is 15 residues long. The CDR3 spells CASTGTGREDTEAFF. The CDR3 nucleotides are TGTGCCAGCACCGGGACAGGGAGGGAGGACACTGAAGCTTTCTTT.

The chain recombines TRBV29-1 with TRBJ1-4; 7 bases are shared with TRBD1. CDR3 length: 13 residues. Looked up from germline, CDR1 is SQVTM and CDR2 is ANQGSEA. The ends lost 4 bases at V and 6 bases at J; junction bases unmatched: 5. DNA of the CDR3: TGCAGCGTTGTGCCAGGGGGAGATGAAAAACTGTTTTTT. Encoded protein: CSVVPGGDEKLFF.

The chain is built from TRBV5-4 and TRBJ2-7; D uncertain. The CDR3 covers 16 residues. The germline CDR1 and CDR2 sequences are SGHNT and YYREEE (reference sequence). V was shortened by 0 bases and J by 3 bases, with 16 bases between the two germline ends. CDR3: CASSLGSQSPYYEQYF. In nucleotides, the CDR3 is TGTGCCAGCAGCTTGGGTTCACAATCACCTTACTACGAGCAGTACTTC.

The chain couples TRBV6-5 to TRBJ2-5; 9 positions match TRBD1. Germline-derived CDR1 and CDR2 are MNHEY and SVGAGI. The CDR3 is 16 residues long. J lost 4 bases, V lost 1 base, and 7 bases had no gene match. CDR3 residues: CASSYYLPGQGETQYF. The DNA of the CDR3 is TGTGCCAGCAGTTACTACTTACCGGGACAGGGAGAGACCCAGTACTTC.